These 18 T cell receptor beta chains were sequenced from one sample in a study of T cell repertoires in cytomegalovirus infection. From the reads, TCRdb called clonotypes with MiXCR, one entry per CDR3 protein. The sample contains around 300,000 distinct CDR3 sequences, about a quarter of which appear only once. The sample was PBMCs. The receptors stem from a human donor in good health (CMV status not recorded). Some clones in this sample may be carry-over from other donors' samples.

Of note for this clonotype: One junction end does not reproduce the germline sequence, and a read error may be involved. The V call is TRBV28, the J call TRBJ2-1, with 9 bases lining up with TRBD1. CDR1 MDHEN and CDR2 SYDVKM come from the germline V gene. The length of the CDR3 is 13 residues. CDR3 sequence (DNA): TGTGCCAGCAGGTCGGGACAGGGTAATGAGCTGTTCTTC. Protein product: CASRSGQGNELFF.

This clonotype was counted at least ten times. The chain combines TRBV7-2 with TRBJ2-5, with D unresolved. The V end lost 5 bases, the J end lost 2 bases, and 12 bases lay between the germline ends. The germline V gene has CDR1 SGHTA and CDR2 FQGNSA. The CDR3 has 14 amino acids. CDR3 sequence (DNA): TGTGCCAGCAGCATCCCCGGGCGACAAGAGACCCAGTACTTC. It yields the protein CASSIPGRQETQYF.

The V call is TRBV5-1, the J call TRBJ1-1, with D hard to call. V lost 1 base and J 8 bases, leaving 6 bases between the germline ends. Germline CDR1 SGHRS, CDR2 YFSETQ. CDR3 length equals 11 residues. As DNA, the CDR3 is TGCGCCAGCAGCTTGTCAGGAGAAGCTTTCTTT. Residues: CASSLSGEAFF.

V usage is TRBV28 and J usage is TRBJ2-5; TRBD1 agrees at 7 bases. In germline, CDR1 is MDHEN, CDR2 SYDVKM. V gave up 3 bases and J gave up 2 bases; unmatched junction bases: 3. The CDR3 has 14 amino acids. The CDR3 DNA reads TGTGCCAGCAGTTTGGTGGACAGGCAAGAGACCCAGTACTTC. It codes for CASSLVDRQETQYF.

For this clonotype: Given a much more abundant clone one base away, this may be a read error. CDR3 coding DNA: TGTGCCAGCAGCTCGAATCATCCCGGGGGAGGACAGCCCCAGCATTTT. This gives the protein CASSSNHPGGGQPQHF. The gene calls are TRBV7-2 and TRBJ1-5; a possible D gene is TRBD1 (5 bases). Germline V gene sequence: CDR1 SGHTA, CDR2 FQGNSA. V lost 4 bases and J 7 bases, leaving 20 bases between the germline ends. The CDR3 has 16 amino acids.

This clonotype was counted between two and nine times. The gene calls are TRBV7-9 and TRBJ2-5; 10 bases match TRBD1. CDR3 size: 15 residues. The ends lost 3 bases at V and 5 bases at J; junction bases unmatched: 6. Germline values: CDR1 SEHNR, CDR2 FQNEAQ (reference sequence). CDR3 DNA: TGTGCCAGCAGCTTGGGACAGGGGTCGGGCGAGACCCAGTACTTC. This codes for CASSLGQGSGETQYF.

This clonotype was picked up a small number of times. The chain links TRBV28 to TRBJ2-5, with D unclear. There are 16 residues in the CDR3. Germline V lookup: CDR1 MDHEN, CDR2 SYDVKM. Trimming took 6 bases from V and 3 from J, leaving 20 bases between them. CDR3 sequence: CASSPQRGMGKETQYF. The CDR3 bases are TGTGCCAGCAGCCCCCAACGTGGGATGGGTAAAGAGACCCAGTACTTC.

This clonotype was counted at least ten times. This chain links TRBV7-2 with TRBJ2-6; D is unclear. CDR1 and CDR2 from the germline V gene are SGHTA and FQGNSA. The CDR3 runs 18 residues. The V end lost 1 base, the J end lost 0 bases, and 13 bases lay between the germline ends. The chain's CDR3 is CASSLGAVGLSGANVLTF. CDR3 DNA sequence: TGTGCCAGCAGCTTAGGTGCCGTGGGCCTCTCTGGGGCCAACGTCCTGACTTTC.

This clonotype was observed many times. V gene TRBV4-3 combines with J gene TRBJ1-2, with 7 bases fitting TRBD1. This CDR3 has 14 residues. V shed 1 base, J shed 4 bases, and the junction held 3 bases outside the gene matches. Germline assignment: CDR1 LGHNA and CDR2 YSLEER. In DNA form, the CDR3 reads TGCGCCAGCAGCCAAGGACAGGGAAGCTATGGCTACACCTTC. It specifies CASSQGQGSYGYTF.

The J gene is TRBJ1-2, the V gene TRBV6-6; D unresolved. V was pared by 5 bases and J by 2 bases, with 9 bases between. The CDR3 has 13 residues. The germline V gene encodes CDR1 MNHNY and CDR2 SVGAGI (reference sequence). In DNA form, the CDR3 reads TGTGCCAGCAGTGCGGATCCAAACTATGGCTACACCTTC. Encoded protein: CASSADPNYGYTF.

This clonotype was counted ten times or more. This chain links TRBV7-6 with TRBJ2-1; 11 bases line up with TRBD2. The CDR3 loop spans 14 amino acids. Looked up from germline, CDR1 is SGHVS and CDR2 is FNYEAQ. V shed 2 bases, J shed 7 bases, and the junction held 1 base outside the gene matches. This chain's CDR3 is CASSLTSGRNEQFF. Written as DNA, the CDR3 is TGTGCCAGCAGCTTAACTAGCGGGAGAAATGAGCAGTTCTTC.

This clonotype has a handful of counts. CDR3 protein: CASSSPGRGSYEQYF. The DNA for the CDR3 is TGTGCCAGCAGTTCCCCAGGACGAGGCTCCTACGAGCAGTACTTC. The J gene is TRBJ2-7, the V gene TRBV28; D is ambiguous. The ends were cut back, 4 bases at V and 0 bases at J, with 13 bases in the middle. Germline V gene sequence: CDR1 MDHEN, CDR2 SYDVKM. This CDR3 comprises 15 residues.

The rearrangement uses TRBV20-1 and TRBJ1-1; the D is unclear. Between the trimmed V and J ends, which lost 5 bases and 6 bases, there was a span of 10 bases. The CDR3 runs 11 residues. The germline CDR1 and CDR2 sequences are DFQATT and SNEGSKA (reference sequence). CDR3 in DNA: TGCAGTGCTCTCGGGAGCGCTGAAGCTTTCTTT. This translates into CSALGSAEAFF.

CDR3 residues: CASSLTGAPSYEQYF. The DNA for the CDR3 is TGTGCCAGCAGCTTAACCGGGGCCCCCTCCTACGAGCAGTACTTC. The chain uses TRBV7-9 and TRBJ2-7; D tentatively fits TRBD1 or TRBD2 (5 bases each). CDR3 size: 15 residues. Germline V gives CDR1 SEHNR, CDR2 FQNEAQ (reference sequence). V lost 2 bases to trimming and J lost 0 bases, with 11 bases between them.

The table lists this clonotype with many counts. The chain is built from TRBV7-2 and TRBJ1-1; 7 bases fit TRBD1. Trimming cost V 7 bases and J 2 bases; bases outside gene matches: 7. CDR1 is SGHTA and CDR2 is FQGNSA in the germline V gene. The CDR3 contains 14 residues. The DNA of the CDR3 is TGTGCCAGCACCGTCAGGGGGTATAACACTGAAGCTTTCTTT. This gives the protein CASTVRGYNTEAFF.

This clonotype was seen a single time. The chain uses TRBV9 and TRBJ2-5; the match to TRBD1 covers 8 bases. Germline lookup yields CDR1 SGDLS and CDR2 YYNGEE. CDR3 length equals 15 residues. The V and J ends lost 0 bases and 5 bases, in that order; junction bases with no gene match: 6. The CDR3 DNA sequence: TGTGCCAGCAGCGTAGGACAGGGGTTGATGGAGACCCAGTACTTC. The encoded protein is CASSVGQGLMETQYF. Supplemented by reference TRBV9 and TRBJ2-5, the full variable domain reads DSGVTQTPKHLITATGQRVTLRCSPRSGDLSVYWYQQSLDQGLQFLIQYYNGEERAKGNILERFSAQQFPDLHSELNLSSLELGDSALYFCASSVGQGLMETQYFGPGTRLLVL.

This clonotype came up a few times. V and J are TRBV11-2 and TRBJ2-5; D is uncertain. This CDR3 has 14 amino acids. V was trimmed by 1 base and J by 2 bases, leaving 8 bases between them. The V gene's germline CDR1 is SGHAT and CDR2 FQNNGV. In DNA, the CDR3 is TGTGCCAGCAGCTTAGGGCAGCGTCAAGAGACCCAGTACTTC. It translates to CASSLGQRQETQYF.

This chain joins TRBV20-1 and TRBJ2-5; D is unclear. V lost 0 bases, J lost 3 bases, and 11 bases lay in between. In germline, CDR1 is DFQATT, CDR2 SNEGSKA (reference sequence). CDR3 length: 14 amino acids. The CDR3: CSARDPVAEETQYF. The CDR3 DNA reads TGCAGTGCTAGAGACCCCGTGGCGGAAGAGACCCAGTACTTC.